The 4 T cell receptor beta chains in this list originate from one sample, sequenced in a study of blood T cell repertoires in COVID-19. Sequencing was performed with immunoSEQ multiplex PCR; in TCRdb, only in-frame clones are kept and a portion is missing. The repertoire holds around 230,000 clones, around 89% seen once, with approximately 2.7% in the top ten. The specimen sequenced was PBMCs or T cells enriched from blood (not recorded which). The source is a woman aged 25 to 39 who had recovered from COVID-19.

The genes are TRBV6-2 or TRBV6-3 and TRBJ2-3; weak D call: TRBD2 (6 bases). Germline-derived CDR1 and CDR2 are MNHEY and SVGEGT. V was shortened by 3 bases and J by 0 bases, with 13 bases between the two germline ends. The CDR3 is 16 residues long. CDR3 sequence (DNA): TGTGCCAGCAGTTATTTCGGGGGAGCTAGCACAGATACGCAGTATTTT. Its protein is CASSYFGGASTDTQYF.

The chain employs TRBV5-8 and TRBJ2-7, with TRBD1 matching over 7 bases. The CDR3 is made up of 15 amino acids. Germline V gene data show CDR1 as SGHTS and CDR2 as YDEGEE. J lost 0 bases, V lost 0 bases, and 3 bases had no gene match. In DNA, the CDR3 is TGTGCCAGCAGCTTGGAACAGGGGAGCTCCTACGAGCAGTACTTC. Its translation is CASSLEQGSSYEQYF.

The chain is built from TRBV7-2 and TRBJ1-5; TRBD1 might be the D (6 bases). V was clipped by 3 bases and J by 6 bases, with 12 bases between them. This CDR3 is built from 14 residues. Germline lookup yields CDR1 SGHTA and CDR2 FQGNSA. This CDR3 is CASSFSDSGQPQHF. DNA for the CDR3: TGTGCCAGCAGCTTTTCGGACAGCGGTCAGCCCCAGCATTTT. Drawing the rest from reference TRBV7-2 and TRBJ1-5, the complete variable domain is GAGVSQSPSNKVTEKGKDVELRCDPISGHTALYWYRQSLGQGLEFLIYFQGNSAPDKSGLPSDRFSAERTGGSVSTLTIQRTQQEDSAVYLCASSFSDSGQPQHFGDGTRLSIL.

The chain couples TRBV7-8 to TRBJ2-5, with 12 positions matching TRBD2. The CDR3 loop spans 15 amino acids. The trim removed 7 bases at V and 5 bases at J, leaving 8 bases unmatched. Germline V gene lookup returns CDR1 SGHVS and CDR2 FQNEAQ. DNA of the CDR3: TGTGCCAGCAAGCTAGCGGGGGGGCCTTGGGAGACCCAGTACTTC. Protein product: CASKLAGGPWETQYF.